Reported below is one TCR beta chain. This specimen comes from a study of control samples from healthy donors and cancer patients. Data came from immunoSEQ multiplex PCR; TCRdb stores just in-frame clones and leaves some out. This table has under 150,000 clones, around nine tenths appearing once. V was clipped by 8 bases and J by 1 base, with 15 bases between them. Looked up from germline, CDR1 is SNHLY and CDR2 is FYNNEI. The CDR3 runs 14 residues. The source of this sequence is a man aged 25-40 years in good health. This sequence joins TRBV2 and TRBJ2-7, with D unresolved. Material for sequencing was blood. This chain's CDR3 is CASGRHLSSYEQYF. CDR3 in DNA: TGTGCCAGCGGCAGACATCTCTCGTCCTACGAGCAGTACTTC.